The following is a T cell receptor beta chain sequence with its context. These data originate in a study of technical replicates of blood from a handful of donors. The length of the CDR3 is 13 residues. Per the germline V gene, CDR1 is SGHNT and CDR2 is YYREEE (reference sequence). V shed 0 bases and J shed 2 bases, with 6 bases lying between them. Clones were read by immunoSEQ multiplex PCR, and TCRdb kept only the in-frame ones, dropping some. This table holds some 78,000 clones, 90% to 95% found once. The sample comprised T cells isolated from PBMCs. The receptor was derived from a human donor in good health. The rearrangement joins TRBV5-4 to TRBJ2-7; D unresolved. Here the CDR3 reads CASSLGRTYEQYF. In DNA form, the CDR3 reads TGTGCCAGCAGCTTGGGGCGGACCTACGAGCAGTACTTC.